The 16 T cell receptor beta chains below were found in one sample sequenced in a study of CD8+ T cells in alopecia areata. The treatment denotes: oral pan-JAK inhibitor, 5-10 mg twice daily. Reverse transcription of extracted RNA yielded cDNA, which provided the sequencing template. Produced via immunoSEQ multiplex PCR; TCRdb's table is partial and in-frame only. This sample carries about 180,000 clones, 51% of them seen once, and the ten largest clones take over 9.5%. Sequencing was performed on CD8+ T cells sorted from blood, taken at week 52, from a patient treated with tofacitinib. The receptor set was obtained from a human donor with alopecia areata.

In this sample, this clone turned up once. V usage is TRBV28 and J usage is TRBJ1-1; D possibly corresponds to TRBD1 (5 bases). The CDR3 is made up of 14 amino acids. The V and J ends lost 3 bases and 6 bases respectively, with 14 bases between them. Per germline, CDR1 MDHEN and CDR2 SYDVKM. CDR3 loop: CASSFGQGGSEAFF. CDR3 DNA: TGTGCCAGCAGTTTCGGGCAGGGTGGGTCTGAAGCTTTCTTT.

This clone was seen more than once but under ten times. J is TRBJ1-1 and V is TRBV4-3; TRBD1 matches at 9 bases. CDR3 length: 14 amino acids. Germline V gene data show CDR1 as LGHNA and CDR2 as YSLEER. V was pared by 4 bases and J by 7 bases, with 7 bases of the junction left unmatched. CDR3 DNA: TGCGCCAGCAGCCCAAGGACAGGGGTTGGTGAAGCTTTCTTT. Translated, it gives CASSPRTGVGEAFF.

The CDR3 reads CASSVNIAPGESPLHF. Written as DNA, the CDR3 is TGTGCCAGCAGCGTAAACATAGCTCCCGGCGAATCACCCCTCCACTTT. The rearrangement links TRBV9 to TRBJ1-6, with D hard to call. The CDR3 is made up of 16 amino acids. Germline V lookup: CDR1 SGDLS, CDR2 YYNGEE. Trimming removed 1 base at V and 10 bases at J, with 18 bases between.

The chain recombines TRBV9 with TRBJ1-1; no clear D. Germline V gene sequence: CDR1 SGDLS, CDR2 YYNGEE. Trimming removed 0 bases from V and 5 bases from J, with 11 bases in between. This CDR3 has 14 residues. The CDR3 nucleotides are TGTGCCAGCAGCGTAGGATCGGCGCTAACTGAAGCTTTCTTT. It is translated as CASSVGSALTEAFF.

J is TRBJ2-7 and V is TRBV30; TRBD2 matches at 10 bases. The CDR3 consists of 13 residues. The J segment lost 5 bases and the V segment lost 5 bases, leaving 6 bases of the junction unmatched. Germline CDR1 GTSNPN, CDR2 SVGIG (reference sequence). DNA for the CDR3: TGTGCCTGGGATCCTAGCGGGGGTAACGAGCAGTACTTC. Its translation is CAWDPSGGNEQYF.

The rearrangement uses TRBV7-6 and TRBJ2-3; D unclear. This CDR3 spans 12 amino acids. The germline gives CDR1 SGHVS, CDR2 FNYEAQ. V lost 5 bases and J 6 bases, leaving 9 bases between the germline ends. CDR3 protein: CASSTRLDTQYF. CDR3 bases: TGTGCCAGCAGCACCCGCTTGGATACGCAGTATTTT.

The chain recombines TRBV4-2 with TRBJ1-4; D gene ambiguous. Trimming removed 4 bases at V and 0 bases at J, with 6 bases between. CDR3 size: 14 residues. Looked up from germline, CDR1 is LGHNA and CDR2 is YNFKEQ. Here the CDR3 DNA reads TGTGCCAGCAGCCTGTATGCAACTAATGAAAAACTGTTTTTT. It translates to CASSLYATNEKLFF.

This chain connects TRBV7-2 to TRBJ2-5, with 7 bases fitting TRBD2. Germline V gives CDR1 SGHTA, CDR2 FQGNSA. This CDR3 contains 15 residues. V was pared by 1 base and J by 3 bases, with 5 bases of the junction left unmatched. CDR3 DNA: TGTGCCAGCAGCTTAGAGGCAAGCGGGGAAGAGACCCAGTACTTC. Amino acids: CASSLEASGEETQYF.

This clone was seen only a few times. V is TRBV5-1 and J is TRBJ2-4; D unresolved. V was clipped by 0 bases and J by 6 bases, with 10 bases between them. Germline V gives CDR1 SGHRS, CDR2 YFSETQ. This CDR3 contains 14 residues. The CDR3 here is CASSLELIGNIQYF. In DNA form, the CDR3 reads TGCGCCAGCAGCTTGGAGCTAATTGGAAACATTCAGTACTTC.

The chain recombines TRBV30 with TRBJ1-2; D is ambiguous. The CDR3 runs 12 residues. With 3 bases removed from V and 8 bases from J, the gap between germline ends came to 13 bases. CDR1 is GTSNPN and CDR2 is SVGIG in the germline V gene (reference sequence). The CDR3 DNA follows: TGTGCCTGGAGCTATACTTTGTGGGGCTACACCTTC. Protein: CAWSYTLWGYTF. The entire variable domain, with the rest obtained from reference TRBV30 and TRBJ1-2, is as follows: SQTIHQWPATLVQPVGSPLSLECTVEGTSNPNLYWYRQAAGRGLQLLFYSVGIGQISSEVPQNLSASRPQDRQFILSSKKLLLSDSGFYLCAWSYTLWGYTFGSGTRLTVV.

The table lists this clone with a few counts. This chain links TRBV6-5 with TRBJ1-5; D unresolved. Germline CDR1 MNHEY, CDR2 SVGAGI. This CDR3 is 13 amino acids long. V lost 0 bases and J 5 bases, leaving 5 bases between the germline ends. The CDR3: CASSYSGDQPQHF. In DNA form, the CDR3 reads TGTGCCAGCAGTTACTCGGGCGATCAGCCCCAGCATTTT.

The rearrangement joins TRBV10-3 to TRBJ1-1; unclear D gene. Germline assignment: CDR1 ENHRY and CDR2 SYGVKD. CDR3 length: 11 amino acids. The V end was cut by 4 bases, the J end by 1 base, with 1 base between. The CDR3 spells CAISGNTEAFF. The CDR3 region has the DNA TGTGCCATCAGTGGGAACACTGAAGCTTTCTTT.

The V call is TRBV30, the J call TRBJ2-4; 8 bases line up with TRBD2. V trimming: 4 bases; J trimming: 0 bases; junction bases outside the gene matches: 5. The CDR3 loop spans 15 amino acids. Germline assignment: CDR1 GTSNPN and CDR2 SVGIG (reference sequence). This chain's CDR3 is CAWKKRGIAKNIQYF. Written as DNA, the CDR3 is TGTGCCTGGAAAAAGCGGGGGATAGCCAAAAACATTCAGTACTTC.

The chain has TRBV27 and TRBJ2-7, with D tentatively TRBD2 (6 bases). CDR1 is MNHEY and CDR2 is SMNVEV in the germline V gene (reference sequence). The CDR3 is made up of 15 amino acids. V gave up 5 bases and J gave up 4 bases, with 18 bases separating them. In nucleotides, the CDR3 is TGTGCCAGCAGTCCAGAGCAGGGAGGTGGGTACGAGCAGTACTTC. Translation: CASSPEQGGGYEQYF.

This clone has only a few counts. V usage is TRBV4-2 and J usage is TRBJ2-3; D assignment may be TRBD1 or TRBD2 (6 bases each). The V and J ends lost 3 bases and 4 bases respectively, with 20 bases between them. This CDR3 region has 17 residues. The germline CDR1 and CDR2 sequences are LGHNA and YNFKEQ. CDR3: CASSHPGASLLSDTQYF. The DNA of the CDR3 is TGTGCCAGCAGCCACCCGGGGGCTAGCTTGTTGTCAGATACGCAGTATTTT.

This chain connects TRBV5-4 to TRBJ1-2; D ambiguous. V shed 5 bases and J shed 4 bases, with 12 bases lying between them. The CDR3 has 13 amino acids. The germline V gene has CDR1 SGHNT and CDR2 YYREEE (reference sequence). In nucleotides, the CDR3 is TGTGCCAGCAGGCCAACGTCTACCTATGGCTACACCTTC. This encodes CASRPTSTYGYTF.